The rows below give T cell receptor beta chains drawn from one sample of a study of graft-versus-host responses after intestinal transplantation. Assay used: immunoSEQ multiplex PCR; TCRdb lists only in-frame clones, some missing. The table lists just over 40,000 clones, 75% to 95% of them singletons. Sequencing used PBMCs, obtained around 320 days after intestinal transplant. These receptors were taken from a human patient who received an intestinal transplant, so some T cells may come from the graft donor. Each CDR3 is given with its conserved first and last residue. The order of the fields is CDR3 protein, CDR3 DNA, CDR3 length, J gene, V gene, clone size, D gene. D genes are given only for firm matches. Expanded clones get a size class; other rows say once, few or many, or leave the size out.

CASSLAGTPTLGETQYF TGTGCCAGCAGCTTGGCAGGGACTCCTACCTTAGGGGAGACCCAGTACTTC 17 TRBJ2-5 TRBV5-6 NA NA
CASGSGASSTNEKLFF TGCGCCAGCGGCTCAGGAGCCTCTTCAACTAATGAAAAACTGTTTTTT 16 TRBJ1-4 TRBV5-1 NA NA
CASSYNPGDNGEQFF TGTGCCAGCAGTTACAACCCGGGGGACAATGGTGAGCAGTTCTTC 15 TRBJ2-1 TRBV6-5 NA NA
CATSSNTEAFF TGTGCCACCTCATCGAACACTGAAGCTTTCTTT 11 TRBJ1-1 TRBV28 NA NA
CASSLILAPYNEQFF TGTGCCAGCAGCTTAATACTAGCTCCTTACAATGAGCAGTTCTTC 15 TRBJ2-1 TRBV7-3 NA NA
CSSHQGTGTEAFF TGCAGCTCACACCAAGGGACGGGCACTGAAGCTTTCTTT 13 TRBJ1-1 TRBV29-1 few NA
CASKWMTEAFF TGTGCCAGCAAGTGGATGACTGAAGCTTTCTTT 11 TRBJ1-1 TRBV6-1 NA NA
CASRGAGRSNQPQHF TGTGCCAGCAGGGGAGCAGGGAGGTCTAATCAGCCCCAGCATTTT 15 TRBJ1-5 TRBV7-2 NA NA
CASSSGQGGGYTF TGTGCCAGCAGCTCGGGACAGGGAGGTGGCTACACCTTC 13 TRBJ1-2 TRBV7-9 NA TRBD1
CASSPGLAGLDEQFF TGTGCCAGCAGTCCGGGACTAGCGGGATTGGATGAGCAGTTCTTC 15 TRBJ2-1 TRBV6-5 once TRBD2
CASGVGTPLQDTQYF TGTGCCAGTGGGGTAGGGACCCCCTTGCAAGATACGCAGTATTTT 15 TRBJ2-3 TRBV6-1 NA NA
CASSESEGTEQYF TGCGCCAGCAGTGAGTCTGAGGGGACTGAGCAGTACTTC 13 TRBJ2-7 TRBV10-2 NA NA
CASSPFQGTQYF TGTGCCAGCTCCCCTTTCCAAGGGACCCAGTACTTC 12 TRBJ2-5 TRBV6-5 NA NA
CASSLGLADNEQFF TGTGCCAGCAGCTTGGGACTAGCAGACAATGAGCAGTTCTTC 14 TRBJ2-1 TRBV13 NA TRBD2
CASSLDTGSGYTF TGTGCCAGCAGTTTAGATACAGGGAGTGGCTACACCTTC 13 TRBJ1-2 TRBV6-1 NA NA
CASSHLTIGRQETQYF TGCGCCAGCAGCCACCTCACCATAGGGCGCCAAGAGACCCAGTACTTC 16 TRBJ2-5 TRBV4-1 NA NA
CASSFYSNNSPLHF TGTGCCAGCAGTTTTTACAGTAATAATTCACCCCTCCACTTT 14 TRBJ1-6 TRBV28 NA NA
CACGGNNEQFF TGTGCGTGCGGGGGAAACAATGAGCAGTTCTTC 11 TRBJ2-1 TRBV28 NA TRBD2
CASSLATRDTQYF TGCGCCAGCAGCTTGGCTACTCGAGATACGCAGTATTTT 13 TRBJ2-3 TRBV5-1 NA NA
CASSLEGRDSPLHF TGCGCCAGCAGCTTGGAAGGGAGGGATTCACCCCTCCACTTT 14 TRBJ1-6 TRBV5-1 NA NA
CASTGQTYSNQPQHF TGTGCCAGCACCGGACAGACCTATAGCAATCAGCCCCAGCATTTT 15 TRBJ1-5 TRBV21-1 NA NA
CASSARQDPNSPLHF TGTGCCAGCAGCGCCCGACAGGACCCAAATTCACCCCTCCACTTT 15 TRBJ1-6 TRBV9 NA NA
CASIAGGNQPQHF TGTGCCAGCATTGCAGGGGGCAATCAGCCCCAGCATTTT 13 TRBJ1-5 TRBV28 NA NA
CASSGQKETEAFF TGTGCCAGCAGCGGACAGAAGGAAACTGAAGCTTTCTTT 13 TRBJ1-1 TRBV9 NA NA
CASSQGSQPQHF TGCGCCAGCAGCCAAGGAAGCCAGCCCCAGCATTTT 12 TRBJ1-5 TRBV4-1 NA NA
CASSYYMNTEAFF TGTGCCAGCAGTTACTACATGAACACTGAAGCTTTCTTT 13 TRBJ1-1 TRBV6-5 NA NA
CASSVGVPSSIFNNEQFF TGTGCCAGCAGCGTAGGCGTACCGTCTAGCATCTTTAACAATGAGCAGTTCTTC 18 TRBJ2-1 TRBV9 NA NA
CASSGYPNTEAFF TGTGCCAGCAGTGGATATCCGAACACTGAAGCTTTCTTT 13 TRBJ1-1 TRBV2 NA NA
CASSVGTGGSGNTIYF TGTGCCAGCAGTGTCGGGACAGGGGGATCTGGAAACACCATATATTTT 16 TRBJ1-3 TRBV25-1 NA TRBD1
CASSGGAYNEQFF TGTGCCAGCAGCGGGGGGGCCTACAATGAGCAGTTCTTC 13 TRBJ2-1 TRBV11-2 NA TRBD2
CASTKGTYPADTQYF TGTGCCAGCACAAAAGGGACCTACCCCGCAGATACGCAGTATTTT 15 TRBJ2-3 TRBV27 few NA
CASSGPGLAASYNEQFF TGCGCCAGCAGCGGGCCGGGACTAGCGGCCTCCTACAATGAGCAGTTCTTC 17 TRBJ2-1 TRBV5-1 NA TRBD2
CASNRDRVSNEQFF TGTGCCAGCAACCGGGACAGGGTGAGCAATGAGCAGTTCTTC 14 TRBJ2-1 TRBV6-5 few TRBD1